The clone carrying this TCR beta chain was counted only a few times. Its antigen is unidentified. Amplifying from RNA transcripts, the study obtained TCR beta CDR3 regions. Investigators did first-round RT-PCR with HTBI primers, then second-round multiplex PCR. TCRdb analysed the multiplex PCR reads with MiXCR anew, one entry per CDR3 protein. The profile covers hundreds of thousands of distinct CDR3 sequences, with roughly two fifths appearing a single time and approximately 43% taken by the ten largest. This record belongs to a study of Graves' ophthalmopathy and Graves' hyperthyroidism. Overall study findings and caveats: Most thyroid clonotypes expanded beyond 0.001 frequency were also found in blood. The model's prediction of ophthalmopathy progression had 70.59% sensitivity and 72% to 80% specificity.

Looked up from germline, CDR1 is SQVTM and CDR2 is ANQGSEA. CDR3 size: 13 residues. V lost 6 bases to trimming and J lost 6 bases; unmatched junction nucleotides: 7. The sample comprised peripheral blood. This rearrangement joins TRBV29-1 to TRBJ2-3; 9 nucleotides agree with TRBD2. This TCR was sampled from an adult man with Graves' ophthalmopathy. The chain's CDR3 is CSVVAGVGDTQYF. The CDR3 nucleotides read TGCAGCGTCGTAGCGGGAGTTGGGGATACGCAGTATTTT.